These 8 T cell receptor beta chains were sequenced from one sample in a study of cytomegalovirus exposure and HLA in healthy donors. PCR primers comprised 60 Vbeta and 13 Jbeta primers. Method: immunoSEQ multiplex PCR; TCRdb's copy keeps in-frame clones and lacks some. This table holds about 130,000 clones, roughly 82% found once. Sequencing input: PBMCs. The receptors here all came from a woman aged 40 to 50 in good health and CMV-seropositive.

CDR3 bases: TGCACCAGCAGCCAACCTCTCGAGGTGGCGGGAGAAGAGACCCAGTACTTC. Translation: CTSSQPLEVAGEETQYF. The genes are TRBV1 and TRBJ2-5; the table gives TRBD2 as D, unverified against the DNA. TRBV1 is shown as a pseudogene. This CDR3 region has 17 residues.

This clone came up once. V and J are TRBV19 and TRBJ2-3; TRBD2 aligns across 8 bases. V trimming: 7 bases; J trimming: 4 bases; junction bases outside the gene matches: 16. Germline CDR1 and CDR2: LNHDA and SQIVND (reference sequence). CDR3 length: 17 residues. CDR3 sequence reads: CASIPRRLAPPADTQYF. CDR3 in DNA: TGTGCCAGTATCCCCCGGCGACTAGCGCCACCGGCAGATACGCAGTATTTT.

The chain joins TRBV6-5 to TRBJ2-1, with TRBD2 identical over 7 bases. This CDR3 is built from 13 residues. Germline values: CDR1 MNHEY, CDR2 SVGAGI. V lost 7 bases and J lost 9; bases outside the gene matches: 9. CDR3 DNA sequence: TGTGCCAGCACCCAAAGCGGGACTCCTGAGCAGTTCTTC. Protein sequence: CASTQSGTPEQFF.

This clone was seen a single time. The rearrangement uses TRBV4-1 and TRBJ1-2; TRBD1 agrees at 7 bases. The germline V gene has CDR1 MGHRA and CDR2 YSYEKL. This CDR3 is built from 14 residues. Trimming cost V 4 bases and J 6 bases; bases outside gene matches: 8. The CDR3 loop reads CASSPHRGRDGYTF. The CDR3 coding sequence is TGCGCCAGCAGCCCCCACAGGGGACGGGATGGCTACACCTTC.

CDR3 DNA sequence: TGTGCCAGCAGTGGTAGGGCGGGGCCCCCGCACTCCGGCGAAGCTTTCTTT. Its translation is CASSGRAGPPHSGEAFF. The V gene is TRBV6-4, the J gene TRBJ1-1, with D possibly TRBD1 on 5 matching bases. V lost 4 bases and J 8 bases, leaving 26 bases between the germline ends. The CDR3 has 17 amino acids. CDR1 is MRHNA and CDR2 is SNTAGT in the germline V gene.

The chain uses TRBV18 and TRBJ1-4; 9 bases fit TRBD1. The CDR3 is 13 amino acids. In germline, CDR1 is KGHSH, CDR2 LQKENI. Losses at the gene ends were 3 bases for V and 7 bases for J; bases not matched to a gene: 0. The CDR3 DNA follows: TGTGCCAGCTCACCGACAGGGGGTGAAAAACTGTTTTTT. It is translated as CASSPTGGEKLFF.

The chain joins TRBV2 to TRBJ1-1; D unresolved. Trimming left V 2 bases short and J 0 bases short, with 7 bases between. The CDR3 runs 14 residues. Germline V gene lookup returns CDR1 SNHLY and CDR2 FYNNEI. In DNA, the CDR3 is TGTGCCAGCAGTGAACAGTTCATGAACACTGAAGCTTTCTTT. This sequence encodes CASSEQFMNTEAFF.

V and J are TRBV28 and TRBJ1-2; TRBD1 aligns across 8 bases. The trim removed 5 bases at V and 8 bases at J, leaving 10 bases unmatched. CDR1 and CDR2 (germline): MDHEN, SYDVKM. The CDR3 runs 14 residues. The CDR3 protein is CASSPSTGAGGYTF. The CDR3 DNA is TGTGCCAGCAGTCCTTCGACAGGGGCTGGGGGCTACACCTTC.